Listed below are T cell receptor beta chains from one sample, sequenced in a study of T-cell reconstitution after alpha-beta-depleted transplantation in children. TCRdb ran MiXCR on the PCR reads and lists one entry per CDR3 protein. Counted here are hundreds of thousands of distinct CDR3 sequences, 10% to 15% occurring once; the ten biggest clones make up 2% to 2.5%. The sequencing used PBMCs, mostly from graft donor cells, collected 360 days after TCRalphabeta/CD19-depleted stem cell transplant. Receptors originate from a male patient between 10 and 17 years old who had a stem cell transplant for acute myeloid leukemia, so the T cells may come from the graft donor. Each CDR3 is given with its conserved first and last residue. D genes are given only for firm matches. Where a row states a size, it is once, few, many or the class of an expanded clone; other rows omit it.

clone size	V gene	D gene	J gene	CDR3 DNA	CDR3 protein
many	TRBV3-1	TRBD2	TRBJ2-7	TGTGCCAGCAGCCAAGAAATTCGCGGGGGAGACGGCACCGGCGAGCAGTACTTC	CASSQEIRGGDGTGEQYF
few	TRBV7-9	TRBD2	TRBJ2-7	TGTGCCAGCAGCACACGGAGTACTAGCGACGAGCAGTACTTC	CASSTRSTSDEQYF
many	TRBV7-3	TRBD2	TRBJ2-3	TGTGCCAGCAGCTTAGTGGGAGGGAGGGCAGATACGCAGTATTTT	CASSLVGGRADTQYF
.	TRBV28	TRBD1	TRBJ2-2	TGTGCCAGCAGTTTACCCGGACAGGGGAAGTCCGGGGAGCTGTTTTTT	CASSLPGQGKSGELFF
many	TRBV29-1	TRBD1	TRBJ2-7	TGCAGCGTTGGTTCCACACAGGGGTATAGAACCTACGAGCAGTACTTC	CSVGSTQGYRTYEQYF
.	TRBV29-1	.	TRBJ2-2	TGCAGCGTTGAGGCCAGCGGCCCCAACACCGGGGAGCTGTTTTTT	CSVEASGPNTGELFF
few	TRBV29-1	TRBD2	TRBJ2-7	TGCAGCGCGCGAGGGACTAGCGGGAGGTACTACGAGCAGTACTTC	CSARGTSGRYYEQYF
few	TRBV6-5	.	TRBJ1-4	TGTGCCAGCAGTTACTCGGGACCCGAGACAGGCTGGGGGGAAAAACTGTTTTTT	CASSYSGPETGWGEKLFF
few	TRBV29-1	.	TRBJ1-4	TGCAGCGTTGCCGATCGGATCTCTAATGAAAAACTGTTTTTT	CSVADRISNEKLFF
.	TRBV18	.	TRBJ2-7	TGTGCCAGCTCACCACCGGAGGGGGCCTACGAGCAGTACTTC	CASSPPEGAYEQYF
.	TRBV7-9	TRBD2	TRBJ2-7	TGTGCCAGCAACCCTACTAGCGCCGAGGGGGAGCAGTACTTC	CASNPTSAEGEQYF
many	TRBV14	.	TRBJ2-1	TGTGCCAGCAGATTGGCAGGTGACAATGAGCAGTTCTTC	CASRLAGDNEQFF
.	TRBV28	TRBD1	TRBJ2-5	TGTGCCAGCAGTTTTGCAGGGGGAGAGACCCAGTACTTC	CASSFAGGETQYF
.	TRBV20-1	TRBD2	TRBJ2-1	TGCAGTGCTAGAGTCCTAGCGGGAGGTATGAGCTCCTACAATGAGCAGTTCTTC	CSARVLAGGMSSYNEQFF
few	TRBV15	TRBD2	TRBJ2-1	TGTGCCACCAACCAGCGGGAGGGCGACAATGAGCAGTTCTTC	CATNQREGDNEQFF
few	TRBV7-3	TRBD2	TRBJ2-5	TGTGCCAGCAGCTCCTTAGCGGGAGGACGGGAGACCCAGTACTTC	CASSSLAGGRETQYF
.	TRBV20-1	.	TRBJ2-1	TGCAGTGCTCCGCTTGTAGGGAGAGGTGAGCAGTTCTTC	CSAPLVGRGEQFF
few	TRBV7-3	TRBD2	TRBJ2-1	TGTGCCAGCAGCTTAGTCGATTGGGGGACTAGCGCTTACAATGAGCAGTTCTTC	CASSLVDWGTSAYNEQFF
few	TRBV12-3/TRBV12-4	TRBD2	TRBJ2-2	TGTGCCAGCAGAGATAGCGGGAGAACCGGGGAGCTGTTTTTT	CASRDSGRTGELFF
few	TRBV5-1	.	TRBJ2-7	TGCGCCAGCAGGTCAGGAGGGAACGAGCAGTACTTC	CASRSGGNEQYF
few	TRBV5-1	.	TRBJ2-1	TGCGCCAGCAGCTGGCCCGTCAGCTCCTACAATGAGCAGTTCTTC	CASSWPVSSYNEQFF
few	TRBV27	TRBD2	TRBJ2-1	TGTGCCAGCAGTACCGGGCCCCGGACTAGCGGGAGAAGTGAGCAGTTCTTC	CASSTGPRTSGRSEQFF
.	TRBV5-8	TRBD2	TRBJ2-3	TGTGCCAGCAGCTTGCGGCTAGCGGTCCCAGATACGCAGTATTTT	CASSLRLAVPDTQYF
many	TRBV10-3	TRBD1	TRBJ1-2	TGTGCCATCAGTGACGTGGGACAGGGGAACTATGGCTACACCTTC	CAISDVGQGNYGYTF
.	TRBV4-3	.	TRBJ2-3	TGCGCCAGCAGCCAATTGCTCACAGATACGCAGTATTTT	CASSQLLTDTQYF
.	TRBV6-2/TRBV6-3	.	TRBJ2-4	TGTGCCAGCAGCCACCCGCCAGGGGTTGGGGCCAAAAACATTCAGTACTTC	CASSHPPGVGAKNIQYF
.	TRBV27	TRBD1	TRBJ2-7	TGTGCCAGCAGTCTTCTGACAGGGTACGAGCAGTACTTC	CASSLLTGYEQYF
.	TRBV11-2	.	TRBJ2-1	TGTGCCAGCAGCGCCACGGGACGGATTGGAAACAATGAGCAGTTCTTC	CASSATGRIGNNEQFF
many	TRBV28	.	TRBJ1-2	TGTGCCAGCCAAATCCCCGGGGTTTATGGCTACACCTTC	CASQIPGVYGYTF
few	TRBV20-1	TRBD2	TRBJ2-7	TGCAGTGCCGAGCGGGAGCCCTCCTACGAGCAGTACTTC	CSAEREPSYEQYF
.	TRBV12-3/TRBV12-4	.	TRBJ1-1	TGTGCCAGCAGTTTAGTCATCCCGGGGGCTGAAGCTTTCTTT	CASSLVIPGAEAFF
few	TRBV11-2	.	TRBJ2-1	TGTGCCAGCAGCTTAATTTGGGGTTTCAATGAGCAGTTCTTC	CASSLIWGFNEQFF
.	TRBV10-3	.	TRBJ2-5	TGTGCCATCAGTGAGTCGCGGCAGATCCAAGAGACCCAGTACTTC	CAISESRQIQETQYF
.	TRBV5-5	TRBD1	TRBJ2-5	TGTGCCAGCAGCTTGATACAGGGGAACCAAGAGACCCAGTACTTC	CASSLIQGNQETQYF
few	TRBV4-3	TRBD1	TRBJ2-7	TGCGCCAGCAGCCAGGTCGGACAGGGTAACTACGAGCAGTACTTC	CASSQVGQGNYEQYF
few	TRBV20-1	TRBD1	TRBJ2-6	TGCAGTGCTGGGGACAGGCGATACTCTGGGGCCAACGTCCTGACTTTC	CSAGDRRYSGANVLTF
many	TRBV7-9	.	TRBJ2-2	TGTGCCAGCAGCCCCGGCCTACAGGGACCGAACACCGGGGAGCTGTTTTTT	CASSPGLQGPNTGELFF
few	TRBV12-3/TRBV12-4	.	TRBJ2-7	TGTGCCAGCAGTCCTCCGGGATCGGCTTTGGCCGAGCAGTACTTC	CASSPPGSALAEQYF